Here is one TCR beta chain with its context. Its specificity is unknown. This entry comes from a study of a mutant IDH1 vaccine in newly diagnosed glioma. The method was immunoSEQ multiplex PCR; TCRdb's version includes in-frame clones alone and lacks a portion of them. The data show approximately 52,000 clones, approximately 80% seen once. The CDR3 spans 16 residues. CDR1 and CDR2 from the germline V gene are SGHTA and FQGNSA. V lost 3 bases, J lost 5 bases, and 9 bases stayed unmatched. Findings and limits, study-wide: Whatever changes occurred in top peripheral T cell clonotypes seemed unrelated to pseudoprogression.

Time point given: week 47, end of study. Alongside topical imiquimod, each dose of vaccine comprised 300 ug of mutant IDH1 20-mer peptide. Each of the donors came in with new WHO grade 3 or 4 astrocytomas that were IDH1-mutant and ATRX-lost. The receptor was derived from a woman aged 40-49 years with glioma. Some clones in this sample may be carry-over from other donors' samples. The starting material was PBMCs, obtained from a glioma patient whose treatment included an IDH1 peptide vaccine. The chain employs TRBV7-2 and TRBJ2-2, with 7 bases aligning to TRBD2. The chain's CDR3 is CASSFHAGVTTGELFF. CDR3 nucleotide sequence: TGTGCCAGCAGCTTCCATGCGGGGGTTACTACCGGGGAGCTGTTTTTT.